The T cell receptor beta chain described here comes from a study of beta chain features in type 1 diabetes. Study-wide results and limits: For Type 1 diabetes patients, all four CD4+ subsets carried TCRB CDR3s that were moderately but significantly shorter.

Sorting that relied on CD45RO/CCR7/CD25/CD127/CD95/CD27 yielded CD4+ naive, central memory, regulatory and stem cell-like memory cells. Germline values: CDR1 DFQATT, CDR2 SNEGSKA (reference sequence). The CDR3 length is 11 residues. Trimming shortened V by 1 base and J by 8 bases, and 8 bases separated the two germline ends. To note about this clone: The antigen remains undetermined.

The study reverse transcribed the entire isolated RNA, so it sequenced expressed TCRB transcripts. Sequenced by immunoSEQ multiplex PCR; TCRdb stores in-frame clones only, minus some. The repertoire has a few hundred thousand clones, about 9.3% of them found once; the top ten carry less than 0.035%. This TCR was sampled from a woman aged 18-29 years in good health. Input material: naive CD4+ T cells from blood. The V gene is TRBV20-1, the J gene TRBJ1-2; D remains unclear. CDR3 sequence reads: CSARGPGGYTF. The CDR3 DNA follows: TGCAGTGCTAGAGGGCCCGGGGGCTACACCTTC.